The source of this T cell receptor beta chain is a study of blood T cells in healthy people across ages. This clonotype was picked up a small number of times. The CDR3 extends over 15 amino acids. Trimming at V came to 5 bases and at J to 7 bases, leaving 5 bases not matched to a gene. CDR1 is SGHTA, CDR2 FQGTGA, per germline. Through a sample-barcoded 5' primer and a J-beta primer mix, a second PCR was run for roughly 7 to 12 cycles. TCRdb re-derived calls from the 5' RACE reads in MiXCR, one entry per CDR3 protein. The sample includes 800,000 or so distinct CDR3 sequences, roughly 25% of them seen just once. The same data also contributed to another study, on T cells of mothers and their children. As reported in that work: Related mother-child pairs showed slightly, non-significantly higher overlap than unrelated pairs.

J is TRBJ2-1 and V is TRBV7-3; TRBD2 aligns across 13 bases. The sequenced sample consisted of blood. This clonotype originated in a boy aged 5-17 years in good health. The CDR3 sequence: CASSIGLAGANEQFF. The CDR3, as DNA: TGTGCCAGCAGCATAGGACTAGCGGGGGCTAATGAGCAGTTCTTC.